This T cell receptor beta chain was retrieved from a study of tumor and adjacent non-tumor tissue in lung cancer. Three rounds of nested PCR, following a modified ARM-PCR protocol, produced the TCRbeta library. Via MiXCR, TCRdb re-called the multiplex PCR reads, giving one row per CDR3 protein. There are 90,000 to 100,000 distinct CDR3 sequences in the sample; 75% to 85% occur only once, and less than 40% lies in the top ten. This CDR3 region has 13 residues. Germline assignment: CDR1 DFQATT and CDR2 SNEGSKA (reference sequence). Concerning this clonotype itself: No conserved phenylalanine or tryptophan ends this CDR3, so it is likely a read error.

No cell sorting was done before RNA was extracted from the tissue. Distant lung tissue was collected more than 3 cm away from the tumor edge. What was sequenced was distant non-tumor lung tissue. The rearrangement uses TRBV20-1 and TRBJ1-1; 8 bases map to TRBD1. The TCR originated in a man in his 60s with small cell lung cancer. The CDR3 DNA reads as TGCAGTGTGGGGCAGGGGGCGAACACTGTAGCTTTCCTT. Amino acid sequence: CSVGQGANTVAFL.